The clone carrying this TCR beta chain was counted between two and nine times. Its antigen is still unknown. The germline V gene has CDR1 DFQATT and CDR2 SNEGSKA (reference sequence). CDR3 length: 12 residues. The data belong to a study of blood T cells in healthy people across ages. Study-wide results and caveats: Diversity of TCR beta correlated strongly with naive T cell percentage. A greater number of naive CD4+ cells and higher diversity distinguished long-lived donors from aged donors.

Healthy Russian Caucasian donors spanned ages about 6 to 100 years. Next came a second PCR, run for roughly 6 to 11 cycles, which used a sample-barcoded 5' primer along with a J-beta primer mix. Sequencing recovered at least 3 million CDR3-containing paired-end reads from each sample. TCRdb ran MiXCR on the 5' RACE reads and lists one entry per CDR3 protein. The table has about 1.7 million distinct CDR3 sequences, roughly 27% seen once; the top ten hold 7.7%. Material for sequencing was blood. The rearrangement uses TRBV20-1 and TRBJ1-5; tentative D call: TRBD1 (5 bases). This receptor was identified in a woman aged 25 to 39 in good health. CDR3 sequence: CTATVGNQPQHF. The CDR3 DNA is TGCACCGCGACAGTGGGAAATCAGCCCCAGCATTTT.